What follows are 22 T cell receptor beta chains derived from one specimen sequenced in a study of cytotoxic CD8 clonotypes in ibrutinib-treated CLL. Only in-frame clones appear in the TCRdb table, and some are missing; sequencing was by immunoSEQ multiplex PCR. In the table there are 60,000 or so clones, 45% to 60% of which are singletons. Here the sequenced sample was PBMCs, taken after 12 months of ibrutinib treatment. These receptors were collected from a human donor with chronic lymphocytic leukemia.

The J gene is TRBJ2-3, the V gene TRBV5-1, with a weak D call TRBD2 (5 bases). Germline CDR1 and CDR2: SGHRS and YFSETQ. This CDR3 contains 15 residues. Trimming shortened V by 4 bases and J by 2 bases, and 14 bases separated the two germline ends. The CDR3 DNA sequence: TGCGCCAGCAGCATGTCGGGATATCCCACAGATACGCAGTATTTT. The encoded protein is CASSMSGYPTDTQYF.

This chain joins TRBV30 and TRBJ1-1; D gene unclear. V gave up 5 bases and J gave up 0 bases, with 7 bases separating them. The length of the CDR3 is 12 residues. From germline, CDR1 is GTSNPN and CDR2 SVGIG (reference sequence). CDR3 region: CAWGRMNTEAFF. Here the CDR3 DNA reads TGTGCCTGGGGCAGGATGAACACTGAAGCTTTCTTT.

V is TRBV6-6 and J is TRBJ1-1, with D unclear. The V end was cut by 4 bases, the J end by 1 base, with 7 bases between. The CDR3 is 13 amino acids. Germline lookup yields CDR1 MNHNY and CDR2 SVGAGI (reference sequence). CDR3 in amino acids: CASSSQPNTEAFF. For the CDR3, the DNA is TGTGCCAGCAGTTCCCAGCCGAACACTGAAGCTTTCTTT.

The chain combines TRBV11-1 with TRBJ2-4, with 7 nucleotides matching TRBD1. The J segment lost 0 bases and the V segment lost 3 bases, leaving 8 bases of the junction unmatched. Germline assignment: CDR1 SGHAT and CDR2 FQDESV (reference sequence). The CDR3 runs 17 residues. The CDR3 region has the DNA TGTGCCAGCAGCTTTTCAGAAACAGGGGAAGCCAAAAACATTCAGTACTTC. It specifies CASSFSETGEAKNIQYF.

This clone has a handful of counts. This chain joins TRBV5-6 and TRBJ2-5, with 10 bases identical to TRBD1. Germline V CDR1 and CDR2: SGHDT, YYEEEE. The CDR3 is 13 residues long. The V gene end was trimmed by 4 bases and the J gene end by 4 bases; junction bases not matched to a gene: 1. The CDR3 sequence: CASSGTGVETQYF. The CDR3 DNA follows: TGTGCCAGCAGCGGGACAGGGGTAGAGACCCAGTACTTC.

This CDR3 is CASSIATKSTDTQYF. DNA of the CDR3: TGTGCCAGTAGTATAGCCACTAAAAGCACAGATACGCAGTATTTT. The V call is TRBV19, the J call TRBJ2-3; D call uncertain. This CDR3 spans 15 amino acids. Looked up from germline, CDR1 is LNHDA and CDR2 is SQIVND (reference sequence). Trimming removed 1 base from V and 0 bases from J, with 8 bases in between.

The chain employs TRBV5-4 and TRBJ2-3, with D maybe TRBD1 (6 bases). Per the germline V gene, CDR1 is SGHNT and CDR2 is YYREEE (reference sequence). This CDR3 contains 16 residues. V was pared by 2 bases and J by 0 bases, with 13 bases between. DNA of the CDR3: TGTGCCAGCAGCTTTGGAATGGGGGCAAGCACAGATACGCAGTATTTT. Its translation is CASSFGMGASTDTQYF.

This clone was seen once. CDR3 amino acids: CASRNRGGGSFGAFF. The CDR3 DNA reads TGTGCCAGCAGGAACAGAGGGGGGGGTAGTTTCGGAGCTTTCTTT. The genes are TRBV7-8 and TRBJ1-1, with a weak D call TRBD1 (6 bases). Deletions cut 6 bases from V and 10 bases from J, with 24 bases between. CDR3 size: 15 residues. The germline V gene has CDR1 SGHVS and CDR2 FQNEAQ.

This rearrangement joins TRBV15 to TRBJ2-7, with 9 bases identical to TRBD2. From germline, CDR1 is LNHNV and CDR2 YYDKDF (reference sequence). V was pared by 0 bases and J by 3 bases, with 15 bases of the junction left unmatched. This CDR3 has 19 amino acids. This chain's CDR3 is CATSRDTWASGVKVYEQYF. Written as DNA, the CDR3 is TGTGCCACCAGCAGAGATACGTGGGCTAGCGGGGTCAAAGTCTACGAGCAGTACTTC.

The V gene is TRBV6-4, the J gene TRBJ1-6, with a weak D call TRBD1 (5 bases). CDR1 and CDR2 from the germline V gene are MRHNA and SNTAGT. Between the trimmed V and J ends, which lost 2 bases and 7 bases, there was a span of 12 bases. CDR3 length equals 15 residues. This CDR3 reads CASSDGQGYNSPLHF. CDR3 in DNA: TGTGCCAGCAGTGACGGGCAGGGATACAATTCACCCCTCCACTTT.

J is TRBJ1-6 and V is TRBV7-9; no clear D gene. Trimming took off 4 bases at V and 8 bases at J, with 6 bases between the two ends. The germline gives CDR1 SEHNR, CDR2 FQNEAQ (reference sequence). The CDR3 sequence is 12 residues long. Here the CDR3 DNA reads TGTGCCAGCAGCTCGCAGGATTCACCCCTCCACTTT. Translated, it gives CASSSQDSPLHF.

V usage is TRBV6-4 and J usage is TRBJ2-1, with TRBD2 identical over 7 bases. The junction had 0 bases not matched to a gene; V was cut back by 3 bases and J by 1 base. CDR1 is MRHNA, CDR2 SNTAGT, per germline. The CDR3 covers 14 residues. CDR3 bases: TGTGCCAGCAGTGAACTAGCGTCCTACAATGAGCAGTTCTTC. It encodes CASSELASYNEQFF.

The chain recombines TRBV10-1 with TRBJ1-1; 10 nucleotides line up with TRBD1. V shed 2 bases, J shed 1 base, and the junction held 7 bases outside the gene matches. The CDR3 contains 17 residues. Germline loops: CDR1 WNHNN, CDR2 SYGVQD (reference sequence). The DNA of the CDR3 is TGCGCCAGCAGTGAGCGGGACAGGGGACTCAAGAACACTGAAGCTTTCTTT. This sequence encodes CASSERDRGLKNTEAFF.

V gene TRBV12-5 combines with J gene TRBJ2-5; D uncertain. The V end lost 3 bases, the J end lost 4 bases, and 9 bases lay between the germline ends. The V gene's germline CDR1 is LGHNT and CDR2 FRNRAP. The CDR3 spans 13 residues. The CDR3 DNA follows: TGTGCTAGTGGTTTCTCCCGTGGAGAGACCCAGTACTTC. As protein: CASGFSRGETQYF.

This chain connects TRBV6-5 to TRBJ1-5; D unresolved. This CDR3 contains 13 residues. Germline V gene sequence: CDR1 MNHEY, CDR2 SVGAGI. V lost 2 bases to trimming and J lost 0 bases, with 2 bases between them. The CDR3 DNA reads TGTGCCAGCAGTTACACTAGCAATCAGCCCCAGCATTTT. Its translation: CASSYTSNQPQHF.

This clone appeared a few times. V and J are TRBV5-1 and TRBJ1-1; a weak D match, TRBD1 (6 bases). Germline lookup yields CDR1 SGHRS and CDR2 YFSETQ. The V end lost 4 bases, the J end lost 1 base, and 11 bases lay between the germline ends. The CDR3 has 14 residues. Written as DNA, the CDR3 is TGCGCCAGCAGCCCGGGACACCCGAACACTGAAGCTTTCTTT. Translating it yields CASSPGHPNTEAFF.

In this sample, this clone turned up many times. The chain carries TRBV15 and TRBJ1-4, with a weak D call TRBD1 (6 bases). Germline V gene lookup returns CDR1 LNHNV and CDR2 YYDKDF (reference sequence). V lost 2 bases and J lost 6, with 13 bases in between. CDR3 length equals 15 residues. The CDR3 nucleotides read TGTGCCACCAGCAGACTAGGGCACAGGGATGAAAAACTGTTTTTT. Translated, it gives CATSRLGHRDEKLFF.

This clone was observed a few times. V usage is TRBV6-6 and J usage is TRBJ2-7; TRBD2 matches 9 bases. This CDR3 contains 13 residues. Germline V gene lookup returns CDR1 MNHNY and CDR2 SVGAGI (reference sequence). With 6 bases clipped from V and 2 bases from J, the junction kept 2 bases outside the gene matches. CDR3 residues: CASSLAGTYEQYV. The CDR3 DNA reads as TGTGCCAGCAGCCTAGCGGGGACCTACGAGCAGTACGTC.

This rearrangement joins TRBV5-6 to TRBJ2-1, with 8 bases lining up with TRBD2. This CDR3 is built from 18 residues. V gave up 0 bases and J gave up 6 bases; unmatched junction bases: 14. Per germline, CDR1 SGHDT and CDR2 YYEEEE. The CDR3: CASSLALPSGFVVNEQFF. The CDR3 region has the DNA TGTGCCAGCAGCTTGGCCCTGCCTAGCGGGTTTGTTGTCAATGAGCAGTTCTTC.

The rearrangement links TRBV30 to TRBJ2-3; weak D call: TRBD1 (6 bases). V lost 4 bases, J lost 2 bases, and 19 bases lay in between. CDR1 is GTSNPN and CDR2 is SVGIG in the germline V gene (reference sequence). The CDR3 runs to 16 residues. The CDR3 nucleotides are TGTGCCTGGACCACAGGGCCTCTTCGCCTCACAGATACGCAGTATTTT. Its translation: CAWTTGPLRLTDTQYF.

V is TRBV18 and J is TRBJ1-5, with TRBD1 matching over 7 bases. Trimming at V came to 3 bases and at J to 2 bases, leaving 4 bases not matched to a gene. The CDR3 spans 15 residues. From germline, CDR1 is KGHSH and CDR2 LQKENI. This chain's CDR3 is CASSPGQLRNQPQHF. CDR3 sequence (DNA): TGTGCCAGCTCACCGGGACAGCTTCGCAATCAGCCCCAGCATTTT.

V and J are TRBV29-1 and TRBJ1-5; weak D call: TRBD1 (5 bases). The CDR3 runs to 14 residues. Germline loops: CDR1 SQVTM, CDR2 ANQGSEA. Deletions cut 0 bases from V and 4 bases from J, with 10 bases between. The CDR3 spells CSVEDSGWNQPQHF. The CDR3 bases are TGCAGCGTTGAAGACTCAGGGTGGAATCAGCCCCAGCATTTT.